The subject of this entry is one T cell receptor (beta chain). The target antigen is unknown. Several immunoSEQ plates held equal portions of the genomic DNA taken from each subset. Method: immunoSEQ multiplex PCR; TCRdb's copy keeps in-frame clones and lacks some. The repertoire holds fewer than 1.8 million clones, about 98.5% seen once, with approximately 0.4% in the top ten. The data derive from a study of shared clonotypes between healthy human individuals. Notes on the study in general: Relative to their counterparts shared across all four donors, non-shared clonotypes exhibited diminished generation probabilities. Read depth was anticipated to influence clonotype sharing among donors.

Healthy HIV-negative adults with no recent acute infections or vaccinations were recruited as donors. The clonotype comes from a man in his thirties or forties in good health. Sequenced input: naive CD4+ T cells sorted from blood. Subset here: CD45RA+ positively selected.

CDR3 region: CASSSSRTGGPNEQFF. The CDR3 DNA follows: TGTGCCAGCAGTTCAAGTAGGACGGGAGGGCCTAATGAGCAGTTCTTC. The chain employs TRBV6-6 and TRBJ2-1, with TRBD2 matching over 8 bases. The CDR3 loop spans 16 amino acids. Germline-derived CDR1 and CDR2 are MNHNY and SVGAGI (reference sequence). The junction had 12 bases not matched to a gene; V was cut back by 4 bases and J by 7 bases.